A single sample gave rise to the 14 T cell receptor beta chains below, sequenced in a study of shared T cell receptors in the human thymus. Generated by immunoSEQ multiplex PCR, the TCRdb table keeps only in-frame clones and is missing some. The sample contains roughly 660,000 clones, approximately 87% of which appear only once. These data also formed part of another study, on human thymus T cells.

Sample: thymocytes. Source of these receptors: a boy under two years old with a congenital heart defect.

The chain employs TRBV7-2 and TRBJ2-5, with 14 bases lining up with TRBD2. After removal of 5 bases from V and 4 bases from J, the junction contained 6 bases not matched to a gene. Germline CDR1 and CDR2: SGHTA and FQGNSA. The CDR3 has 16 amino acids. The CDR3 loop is CASSPRTSGRPETQYF. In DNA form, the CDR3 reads TGTGCCAGCAGCCCCCGGACTAGCGGGAGGCCAGAGACCCAGTACTTC. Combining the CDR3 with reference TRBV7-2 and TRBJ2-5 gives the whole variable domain GAGVSQSPSNKVTEKGKDVELRCDPISGHTALYWYRQSLGQGLEFLIYFQGNSAPDKSGLPSDRFSAERTGGSVSTLTIQRTQQEDSAVYLCASSPRTSGRPETQYFGPGTRLLVL.

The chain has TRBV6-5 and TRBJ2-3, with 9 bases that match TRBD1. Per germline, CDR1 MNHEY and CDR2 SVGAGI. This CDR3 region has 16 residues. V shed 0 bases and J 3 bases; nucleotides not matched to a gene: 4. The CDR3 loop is CASSYSRDRDTDTQYF. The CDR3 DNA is TGTGCCAGCAGTTACTCCCGGGACAGGGATACAGATACGCAGTATTTT.

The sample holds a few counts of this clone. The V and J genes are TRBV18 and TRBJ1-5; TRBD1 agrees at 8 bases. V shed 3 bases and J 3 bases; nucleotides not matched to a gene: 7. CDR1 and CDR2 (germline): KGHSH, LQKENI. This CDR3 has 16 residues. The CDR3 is CASSPTGERVNQPQHF. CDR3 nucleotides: TGTGCCAGCTCACCGACAGGGGAGAGGGTCAATCAGCCCCAGCATTTT.

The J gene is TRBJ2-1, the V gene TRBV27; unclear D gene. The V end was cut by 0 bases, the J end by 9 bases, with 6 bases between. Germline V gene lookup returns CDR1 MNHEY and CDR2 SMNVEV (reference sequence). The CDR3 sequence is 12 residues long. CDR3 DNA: TGTGCCAGCAGTTTATCTACTGGTGAGCAGTTCTTC. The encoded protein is CASSLSTGEQFF.

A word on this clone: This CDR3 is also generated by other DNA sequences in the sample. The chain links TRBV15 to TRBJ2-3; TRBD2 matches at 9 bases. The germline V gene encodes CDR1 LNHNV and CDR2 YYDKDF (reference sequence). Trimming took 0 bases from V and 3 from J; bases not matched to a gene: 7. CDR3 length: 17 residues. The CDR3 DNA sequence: TGTGCCACCAGCAGAGATGTAGCGGGGGCGTATACAGATACGCAGTATTTT. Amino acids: CATSRDVAGAYTDTQYF.

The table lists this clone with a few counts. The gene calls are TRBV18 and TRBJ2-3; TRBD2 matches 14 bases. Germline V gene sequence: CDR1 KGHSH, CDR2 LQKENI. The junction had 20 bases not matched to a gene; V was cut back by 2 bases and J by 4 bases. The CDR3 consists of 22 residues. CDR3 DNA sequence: TGTGCCAGCTCACCAGGGCTGCCGGGACTAGCGGGAGTCCGGGCGCCGGCAGATACGCAGTATTTT. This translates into CASSPGLPGLAGVRAPADTQYF.

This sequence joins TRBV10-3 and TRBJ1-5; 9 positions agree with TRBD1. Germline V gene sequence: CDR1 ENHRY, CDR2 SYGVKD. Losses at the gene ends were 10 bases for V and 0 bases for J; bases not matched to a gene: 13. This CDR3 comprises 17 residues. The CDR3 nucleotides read TGTGCCACCTCCCCGGGACAGGGTGGGTATAGCAATCAGCCCCAGCATTTT. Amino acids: CATSPGQGGYSNQPQHF.

The CDR3, as DNA: TGTGCCAGCAGTGAATGGGAGAACAATGAGCAGTTCTTC. It codes for CASSEWENNEQFF. The chain carries TRBV25-1 and TRBJ2-1; weak D call: TRBD2 (5 bases). The CDR3 extends over 13 amino acids. Germline values: CDR1 MGHDK, CDR2 SYGVNS. V lost 1 base and J 5 bases, leaving 6 bases between the germline ends. Looking up the rest from reference TRBV25-1 and TRBJ2-1 gives the full variable domain: EADIYQTPRYLVIGTGKKITLECSQTMGHDKMYWYQQDPGMELHLIHYSYGVNSTEKGDLSSESTVSRIRTEHFPLTLESARPSHTSQYLCASSEWENNEQFFGPGTRLTVL.

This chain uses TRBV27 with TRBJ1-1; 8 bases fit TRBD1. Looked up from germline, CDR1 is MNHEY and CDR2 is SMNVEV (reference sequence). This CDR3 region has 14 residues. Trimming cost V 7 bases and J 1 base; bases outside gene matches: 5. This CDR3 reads CASIPGGPNTEAFF. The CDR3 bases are TGTGCCAGCATTCCAGGGGGCCCGAACACTGAAGCTTTCTTT.

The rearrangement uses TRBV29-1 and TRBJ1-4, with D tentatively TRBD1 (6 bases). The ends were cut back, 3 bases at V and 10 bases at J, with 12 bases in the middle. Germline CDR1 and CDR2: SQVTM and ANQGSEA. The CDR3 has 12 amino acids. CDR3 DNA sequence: TGCAGCGTTGAGCAGGGGCGAGGAAAACTGTTTTTT. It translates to CSVEQGRGKLFF.

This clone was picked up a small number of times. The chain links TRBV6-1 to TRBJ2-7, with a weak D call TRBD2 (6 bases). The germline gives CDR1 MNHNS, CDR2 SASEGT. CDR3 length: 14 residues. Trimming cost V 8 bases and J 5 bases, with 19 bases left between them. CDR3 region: CASGNTYGSHEQYF. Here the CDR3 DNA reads TGTGCCAGCGGCAACACCTACGGGAGCCACGAGCAGTACTTC.

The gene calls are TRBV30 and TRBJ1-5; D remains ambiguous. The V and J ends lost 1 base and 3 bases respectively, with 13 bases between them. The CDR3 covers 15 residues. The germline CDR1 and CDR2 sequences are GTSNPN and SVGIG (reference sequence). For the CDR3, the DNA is TGTGCCTGGAGTGGGGGAGGCCCCCTCAATCAGCCCCAGCATTTT. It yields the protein CAWSGGGPLNQPQHF.

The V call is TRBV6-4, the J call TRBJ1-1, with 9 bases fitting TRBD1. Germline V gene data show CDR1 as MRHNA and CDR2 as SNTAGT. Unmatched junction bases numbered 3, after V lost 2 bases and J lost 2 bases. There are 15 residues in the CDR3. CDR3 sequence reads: CASSDGTGTNTEAFF. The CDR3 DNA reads TGTGCCAGCAGTGACGGGACAGGGACCAACACTGAAGCTTTCTTT.

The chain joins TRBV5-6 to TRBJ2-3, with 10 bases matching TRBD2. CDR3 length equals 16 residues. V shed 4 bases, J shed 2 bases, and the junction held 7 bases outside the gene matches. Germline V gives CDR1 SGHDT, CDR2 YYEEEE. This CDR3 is CASSPTGTSDTDTQYF. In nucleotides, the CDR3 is TGTGCCAGCAGCCCTACCGGGACTAGCGACACAGATACGCAGTATTTT. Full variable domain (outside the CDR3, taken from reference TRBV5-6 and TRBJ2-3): DAGVTQSPTHLIKTRGQQVTLRCSPKSGHDTVSWYQQALGQGPQFIFQYYEEEERQRGNFPDRFSGHQFPNYSSELNVNALLLGDSALYLCASSPTGTSDTDTQYFGPGTRLTVL.